The clone carrying this TCR beta chain was counted only a few times. Its target is not known. The sample originates from a study of shared clonotypes between healthy human individuals. Repertoires were generated with immunoSEQ multiplex PCR, while TCRdb's copy carries only in-frame clones and drops some. This table has roughly 1,000,000 clones, approximately 78% appearing once. The study's findings and limits: Memory subsets generally showed smaller estimated richness than naive subsets did. Despite large depth, sorted-subset datasets appeared incompletely sequenced. The small donor group covered limited genetic and exposure diversity.

There are 17 residues in the CDR3. Trimming at V came to 4 bases and at J to 0 bases, leaving 7 bases not matched to a gene. Germline-derived CDR1 and CDR2 are SGHTA and FQGTGA. The TCR sequence derives from a man between 18 and 29 years old in good health. Some clones in this sample may be carry-over from other donors' samples. Sample: memory CD4+ T cells from PBMCs. The sample's subset: CD45RA-negative fraction. V gene TRBV7-3 combines with J gene TRBJ1-3; 9 bases map to TRBD1. The CDR3 region is CASSSRDRVSSGNTIYF. For the CDR3, the DNA is TGTGCCAGCAGCTCTAGGGACAGGGTTTCCTCTGGAAACACCATATATTTT. Full variable domain (missing parts from reference TRBV7-3 and TRBJ1-3): GAGVSQTPSNKVTEKGKYVELRCDPISGHTALYWYRQSLGQGPEFLIYFQGTGAADDSGLPNDRFFAVRPEGSVSTLKIQRTERGDSAVYLCASSSRDRVSSGNTIYFGEGSWLTVV.